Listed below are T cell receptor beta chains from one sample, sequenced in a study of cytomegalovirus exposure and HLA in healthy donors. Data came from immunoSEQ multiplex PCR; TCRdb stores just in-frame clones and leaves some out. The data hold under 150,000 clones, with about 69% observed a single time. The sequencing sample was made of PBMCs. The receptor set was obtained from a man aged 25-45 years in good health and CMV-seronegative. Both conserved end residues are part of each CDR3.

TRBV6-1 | CASSIGQNNSPLHF
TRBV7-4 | CASHDGGGYGYTF
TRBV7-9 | CASSRRDRITDTQYF
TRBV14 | CASSRTGGVQTQYF
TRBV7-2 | CASIPGQNYNEQFF
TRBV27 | CASRVREGLLYSPLHF
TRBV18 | CTSSPTGLYEQYF
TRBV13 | CASSLEGGDSNQPQHF
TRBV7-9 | CASSLGRQTYNEQFF
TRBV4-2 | CASSGRRFPWTEGTDTQYF
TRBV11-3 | CASSFGSGRAYTQYF
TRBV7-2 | CASRPPRHSEAFF
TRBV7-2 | CASSLRTSGGREWWGTQYF
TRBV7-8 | CASSLSPSLNIQYF
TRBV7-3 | CASSSLNGLDYNEQFF
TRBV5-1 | CASSSQGAGGDYGYTF
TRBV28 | CASSQPRHESYEQYF
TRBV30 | CAWLGLAGGNNEQFF
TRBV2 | CASKIQGTHNEQFF
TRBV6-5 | CASSYLGGSNEQFF
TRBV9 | CASSGGEGYETQYF
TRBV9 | CASSAQGPLGTEAFF
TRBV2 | CASSPGTNYNEQFF
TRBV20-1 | CSARQETQYF
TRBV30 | CAWSPKPGQGANEQFF
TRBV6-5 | CASSEDSGRQYF
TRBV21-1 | CASRPGTGSSNQPQHF
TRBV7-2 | CASTPGQASYEQYF
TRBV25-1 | CASSHSGTEAFF
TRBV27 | CASLPAAGAYEQYF
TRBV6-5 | CASSYSTGEINTEAFF
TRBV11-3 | CASKGGGFNNEQFF
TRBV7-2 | CASSSDTGELFF
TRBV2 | CASMVAGVAVEQFF
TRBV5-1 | CASSSGTAPLLGETQYF
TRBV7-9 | CASSADGVGVEQYF
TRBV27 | CASSTGSALHEQYF
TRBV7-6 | CASSLQSGNQPQHF
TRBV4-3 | CASSQDSRTRAYEQYF
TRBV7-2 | CASSLGSGQTSEQFF
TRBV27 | CASSFEASGGKRAYEQFF
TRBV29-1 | CSVDGQFNEQYF
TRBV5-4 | CASSTRGSGGYTF
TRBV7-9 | CASSNNEQYF
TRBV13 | CASSRQGLQAFF
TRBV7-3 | CASSLTGTTPSGNTDTQYF
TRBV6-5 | CASSLTSGRGETQYF
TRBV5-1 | CASSLGTANYGYTF
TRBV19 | CASSLRVGEKLFF